Listed here are 30 T cell receptor beta chains from one sample, sequenced in a study of T cells in Graves' hyperthyroidism and ophthalmopathy. Using RNA transcripts as the source, TCR beta CDR3 regions were amplified. An initial round of RT-PCR targeting the TCR CDR3 relied on the HTBI primer set. A single record per CDR3 protein comes from TCRdb applying MiXCR to the multiplex PCR reads. The sample contains roughly 510,000 distinct CDR3 sequences, around 50% of which appear only once. Sequencing was done on a sample of peripheral blood or thyroid tissue (not recorded which). These receptors originate from an adult woman with Graves' disease, either hyperthyroidism or ophthalmopathy (not recorded which).

V is TRBV7-6 and J is TRBJ2-7; 8 bases map to TRBD2. The CDR3 has 14 amino acids. Germline values: CDR1 SGHVS, CDR2 FNYEAQ. J lost 6 bases, V lost 6 bases, and 10 bases had no gene match. CDR3 region: CASRPKRETCEQYF. CDR3 DNA: TGTGCCAGCAGACCGAAGCGGGAGACCTGCGAGCAGTACTTC.

The chain links TRBV24-1 to TRBJ2-6; D call uncertain. This CDR3 has 16 residues. From germline, CDR1 is KGHDR and CDR2 SFDVKD. With 3 bases removed from V and 0 bases from J, the gap between germline ends came to 8 bases. CDR3 protein: CATSDDLSSGANVLTF. The CDR3 region has the DNA TGTGCCACCAGTGATGACTTAAGCTCTGGGGCCAACGTCCTGACTTTC.

The chain is built from TRBV7-6 and TRBJ2-5; D is ambiguous. From germline, CDR1 is SGHVS and CDR2 FNYEAQ. Trimming left V 3 bases short and J 5 bases short, with 10 bases between. This CDR3 has 13 amino acids. The CDR3 region has the DNA TGTGCCAGCAGCTTCAGTTCTGGGGAGACCCAGTACTTC. Its translation is CASSFSSGETQYF.

Ten or more counts support this clonotype. V is TRBV10-3 and J is TRBJ2-7; 7 bases align to TRBD1. The V gene's germline CDR1 is ENHRY and CDR2 SYGVKD. This CDR3 comprises 17 residues. V was clipped by 3 bases and J by 2 bases; unmatched bases: 13. The chain's CDR3 is CAISDPRDRDSPYEQYF. The CDR3 DNA is TGTGCCATCAGTGACCCACGTGACAGGGATTCTCCCTACGAGCAGTACTTC.

The rearrangement uses TRBV29-1 and TRBJ1-2; 9 bases line up with TRBD1. With 6 bases clipped from V and 5 bases from J, the junction kept 4 bases outside the gene matches. This CDR3 is built from 12 residues. Per germline, CDR1 SQVTM and CDR2 ANQGSEA. CDR3 DNA sequence: TGCAGCGTAGGGACAGGGACGTATGGCTACACCTTC. Protein product: CSVGTGTYGYTF.

V usage is TRBV20-1 and J usage is TRBJ1-2; no clear D. Trimming shortened V by 1 base and J by 4 bases, and 16 bases separated the two germline ends. CDR1 DFQATT and CDR2 SNEGSKA come from the germline V gene (reference sequence). The CDR3 loop spans 15 amino acids. The CDR3: CSARVRLQALYGYTF. CDR3 DNA sequence: TGCAGTGCTAGAGTTAGGCTGCAGGCCCTCTATGGCTACACCTTC.

In its sample, this clonotype was seen many times. The rearrangement joins TRBV2 to TRBJ2-5; weak D call: TRBD2 (6 bases). Germline loops: CDR1 SNHLY, CDR2 FYNNEI. The CDR3 is 12 residues long. V was trimmed by 8 bases and J by 2 bases, leaving 9 bases between them. The CDR3 sequence: CASRLEQETQYF. CDR3 DNA: TGTGCCAGCCGACTAGAACAAGAGACCCAGTACTTC. Together with reference TRBV2 and TRBJ2-5, the CDR3 gives the full variable domain: EPEVTQTPSHQVTQMGQEVILRCVPISNHLYFYWYRQILGQKVEFLVSFYNNEISEKSEIFDDQFSVERPDGSNFTLKIRSTKLEDSAMYFCASRLEQETQYFGPGTRLLVL.

The V and J genes are TRBV7-9 and TRBJ2-5, with 11 positions matching TRBD2. This CDR3 is 16 amino acids long. Per germline, CDR1 SEHNR and CDR2 FQNEAQ (reference sequence). With 5 bases clipped from V and 1 base from J, the junction kept 6 bases outside the gene matches. This CDR3 is CASSTSGTSGQETQYF. CDR3 bases: TGTGCCAGCAGCACCTCCGGGACTAGCGGCCAAGAGACCCAGTACTTC.

The rearrangement uses TRBV6-5 and TRBJ1-4; TRBD1 agrees at 10 bases. V was clipped by 5 bases and J by 6 bases; unmatched bases: 15. The CDR3 length is 18 residues. CDR1 and CDR2 (germline): MNHEY, SVGAGI. For the CDR3, the DNA is TGTGCCAGCAGTCCTCAACCCGGAGACAGGGGGCAGGATGAAAAACTGTTTTTT. It encodes CASSPQPGDRGQDEKLFF.

The chain is built from TRBV2 and TRBJ1-5, with a tentative D call TRBD1 (5 bases). Trimming stripped 8 bases from V and 3 bases from J, with 17 bases between. Looked up from germline, CDR1 is SNHLY and CDR2 is FYNNEI. The CDR3 totals 15 residues. The chain's CDR3 is CASRQRTVTNQPQHF. The CDR3 region has the DNA TGTGCCAGCCGACAGAGGACGGTTACCAATCAGCCCCAGCATTTT.

This clonotype was counted ten times or more. The J gene is TRBJ2-5, the V gene TRBV3-1; tentative D call: TRBD1 (6 bases). Per the germline V gene, CDR1 is LGHDT and CDR2 is YNNKEL (reference sequence). V lost 3 bases and J lost 5, with 13 bases in between. The CDR3 contains 14 residues. The CDR3 loop reads CASSQNVGAETQYF. The CDR3, as DNA: TGTGCCAGCAGCCAGAATGTGGGGGCGGAGACCCAGTACTTC.

This chain joins TRBV2 and TRBJ2-5; TRBD1 might be the D (5 bases). V was trimmed by 4 bases and J by 5 bases, leaving 17 bases between them. This CDR3 comprises 15 residues. Germline V gene lookup returns CDR1 SNHLY and CDR2 FYNNEI. CDR3 sequence reads: CASSVPPQGRETQYF. CDR3 DNA: TGTGCCAGCAGTGTTCCCCCTCAGGGTCGGGAGACCCAGTACTTC.

This clonotype was observed many times. The V call is TRBV6-1, the J call TRBJ1-2, with 7 bases fitting TRBD1. The junction had 1 base not matched to a gene; V was cut back by 4 bases and J by 5 bases. The CDR3 covers 12 residues. Germline V gives CDR1 MNHNS, CDR2 SASEGT. CDR3 in amino acids: CASSVQGYGYTF. Written as DNA, the CDR3 is TGTGCCAGCAGTGTACAGGGGTATGGCTACACCTTC.

In this sample, this clonotype turned up many times. V gene TRBV20-1 combines with J gene TRBJ1-4, with D maybe TRBD1 (5 bases). Between the trimmed V and J ends, which lost 0 bases and 3 bases, there was a span of 20 bases. The CDR3 is made up of 18 amino acids. CDR1 is DFQATT, CDR2 SNEGSKA, per germline (reference sequence). CDR3 region: CSAREPGPLWIPNEKLFF. CDR3 coding DNA: TGCAGTGCTAGAGAGCCGGGACCCCTGTGGATACCTAATGAAAAACTGTTTTTT.

At least ten counts were recorded for this clonotype. The chain has TRBV4-3 and TRBJ1-6; TRBD1 agrees at 7 bases. The CDR3 is 16 amino acids. The germline gives CDR1 LGHNA, CDR2 YSLEER. V gave up 0 bases and J gave up 6 bases; unmatched junction bases: 5. The CDR3 DNA follows: TGCGCCAGCAGCCAAGAGGTGGCAGGGGGTAATTCACCCCTCCACTTT. Protein sequence: CASSQEVAGGNSPLHF.

J is TRBJ2-7 and V is TRBV7-9; D may correspond to TRBD1 or TRBD2 (5 bases each). Trimming stripped 6 bases from V and 4 bases from J, with 13 bases between. The CDR3 extends over 13 amino acids. Germline CDR1 is SEHNR and CDR2 is FQNEAQ (reference sequence). CDR3 sequence: CASSDGTAYEQYF. As DNA, the CDR3 is TGTGCCAGCAGTGACGGGACGGCATACGAGCAGTACTTC.

This clonotype was seen many times. The CDR3 coding sequence is TGTGCCACCAGCAGAGATACAGGCAACGTGTGGCAGTACTTC. Translation gives CATSRDTGNVWQYF. The chain couples TRBV15 to TRBJ2-7; the D gene is possibly TRBD1 (5 bases). V was shortened by 0 bases and J by 9 bases, with 15 bases between the two germline ends. There are 14 residues in the CDR3. CDR1 and CDR2 (germline): LNHNV, YYDKDF (reference sequence).

The table lists this clonotype with many counts. The CDR3 loop reads CATSDPEKLETQYF. CDR3 coding DNA: TGTGCCACCAGTGACCCGGAAAAGCTAGAGACCCAGTACTTC. The V gene is TRBV24-1, the J gene TRBJ2-5; D is uncertain. Germline V CDR1 and CDR2: KGHDR, SFDVKD. The CDR3 is made up of 14 amino acids. Trimming removed 4 bases at V and 4 bases at J, with 12 bases between.

The CDR3 spells CSARLGSSNQPLHF. CDR3 coding DNA: TGCAGTGCTAGGTTAGGCAGTAGCAATCAGCCCCTCCACTTT. The rearrangement joins TRBV20-1 to TRBJ1-6; D is uncertain. Trimming shortened V by 3 bases and J by 13 bases, and 19 bases separated the two germline ends. This CDR3 has 14 residues. Germline V gives CDR1 DFQATT, CDR2 SNEGSKA (reference sequence).

In regard to this clonotype: A junction end diverges from the germline sequence, so it may reflect a read error. The rearrangement uses TRBV28 and TRBJ1-1; D remains unclear. This CDR3 region has 11 residues. Per germline, CDR1 MDHEN and CDR2 SYDVKM. The CDR3 spells CTSSSRHEAFF. The CDR3 DNA reads TGTACCAGCAGTTCCAGACATGAAGCTTTCTTT.

This clonotype was seen many times. The chain recombines TRBV29-1 with TRBJ1-1; TRBD1 might be the D (6 bases). There are 12 residues in the CDR3. Germline assignment: CDR1 SQVTM and CDR2 ANQGSEA. With 4 bases removed from V and 5 bases from J, the gap between germline ends came to 11 bases. The CDR3 DNA reads as TGCAGCGTTGCAGGGGCAGAAACTGAAGCTTTCTTT. Its protein is CSVAGAETEAFF. The full variable domain, completed using reference TRBV29-1 and TRBJ1-1, is SAVISQKPSRDICQRGTSLTIQCQVDSQVTMMFWYRQQPGQSLTLIATANQGSEATYESGFVIDKFPISRPNLTFSTLTVSNMSPEDSSIYLCSVAGAETEAFFGQGTRLTVV.

This clonotype appeared many times. The V and J genes are TRBV7-9 and TRBJ1-2; TRBD1 aligns across 8 bases. The junction had 5 bases not matched to a gene; V was cut back by 1 base and J by 4 bases. CDR3 length: 15 residues. Germline-derived CDR1 and CDR2 are SEHNR and FQNEAQ (reference sequence). CDR3: CASSLGTGNIYGYTF. CDR3 DNA sequence: TGTGCCAGCAGCTTAGGGACAGGGAATATCTATGGCTACACCTTC.

This clonotype showed up many times. The chain joins TRBV2 to TRBJ1-2; no clear D gene. CDR1 is SNHLY and CDR2 is FYNNEI in the germline V gene. V was shortened by 5 bases and J by 3 bases, with 13 bases between the two germline ends. The CDR3 covers 14 residues. CDR3 loop: CASSPQTTHYGYTF. The CDR3 DNA sequence: TGTGCCAGCAGTCCGCAGACGACTCACTATGGCTACACCTTC. Full variable domain (remainder filled in from reference TRBV2 and TRBJ1-2): EPEVTQTPSHQVTQMGQEVILRCVPISNHLYFYWYRQILGQKVEFLVSFYNNEISEKSEIFDDQFSVERPDGSNFTLKIRSTKLEDSAMYFCASSPQTTHYGYTFGSGTRLTVV.

This clonotype has a count of ten or more. CDR3 protein: CSARNTDSPLHF. The CDR3 DNA sequence: TGCAGTGCTAGGAACACCGATTCACCCCTCCACTTT. The rearrangement joins TRBV20-1 to TRBJ1-6, with no clear D. Trimming stripped 3 bases from V and 8 bases from J, with 8 bases between. The CDR3 totals 12 residues. The germline V gene has CDR1 DFQATT and CDR2 SNEGSKA (reference sequence).

The J gene is TRBJ1-5, the V gene TRBV7-9; D might be TRBD1 (5 bases). The germline V and J ends were trimmed by 6 bases and 7 bases, with 13 bases remaining between them. Per the germline V gene, CDR1 is SEHNR and CDR2 is FQNEAQ (reference sequence). The CDR3 consists of 13 residues. The CDR3 DNA reads TGTGCCAGCAGAGGCAGGGTGCGACAGCCCCAGCATTTT. Its protein is CASRGRVRQPQHF.

This clonotype has a handful of counts. The J gene is TRBJ1-2, the V gene TRBV29-1; no clear D. The length of the CDR3 is 13 residues. V lost 1 base to trimming and J lost 3 bases, with 9 bases between them. Germline V gives CDR1 SQVTM, CDR2 ANQGSEA. The CDR3 DNA reads as TGCAGCGTTGAAGGCGGGCAGTACTATGGCTACACCTTC. As protein: CSVEGGQYYGYTF.

There are a few counts of this clonotype. This chain joins TRBV5-5 and TRBJ1-2; 10 bases are a match to TRBD1. Germline V CDR1 and CDR2: SGHKS, YYEKEE (reference sequence). This CDR3 is built from 14 residues. With 8 bases clipped from V and 4 bases from J, the junction kept 8 bases outside the gene matches. As DNA, the CDR3 is TGTGCCAGTGACCCGACAGGGGGCGTCTATGGCTACACCTTC. This sequence encodes CASDPTGGVYGYTF.

The chain is built from TRBV10-2 and TRBJ1-1; D not resolved. The V gene lost 8 bases and the J gene lost 0 bases, with 16 bases spanning the gap. The CDR3 length is 15 residues. From germline, CDR1 is WSHSY and CDR2 SAAADI. CDR3: CASRKSGIVNTEAFF. The CDR3 region has the DNA TGCGCCAGCCGAAAGTCCGGGATCGTGAACACTGAAGCTTTCTTT.

Ten or more counts support this clonotype. This chain uses TRBV7-9 with TRBJ1-2; no clear D. CDR1 is SEHNR and CDR2 is FQNEAQ in the germline V gene (reference sequence). Between the trimmed V and J ends, which lost 1 base and 6 bases, there was a span of 3 bases. This CDR3 has 11 amino acids. CDR3 region: CASSLEHGYTF. CDR3 nucleotides: TGTGCCAGCAGCTTAGAGCATGGCTACACCTTC. Full variable domain (outside the CDR3, taken from reference TRBV7-9 and TRBJ1-2): DTGVSQNPRHKITKRGQNVTFRCDPISEHNRLYWYRQTLGQGPEFLTYFQNEAQLEKSRLLSDRFSAERPKGSFSTLEIQRTEQGDSAMYLCASSLEHGYTFGSGTRLTVV.

Only one count was recorded for this clonotype. The rearrangement uses TRBV29-1 and TRBJ1-1; D call uncertain. Trimming left V 3 bases short and J 1 base short, with 9 bases between. CDR3 size: 13 residues. Germline lookup yields CDR1 SQVTM and CDR2 ANQGSEA. The CDR3 here is CSVDPRENTEAFF. Written as DNA, the CDR3 is TGCAGCGTTGACCCGAGAGAGAACACTGAAGCTTTCTTT.